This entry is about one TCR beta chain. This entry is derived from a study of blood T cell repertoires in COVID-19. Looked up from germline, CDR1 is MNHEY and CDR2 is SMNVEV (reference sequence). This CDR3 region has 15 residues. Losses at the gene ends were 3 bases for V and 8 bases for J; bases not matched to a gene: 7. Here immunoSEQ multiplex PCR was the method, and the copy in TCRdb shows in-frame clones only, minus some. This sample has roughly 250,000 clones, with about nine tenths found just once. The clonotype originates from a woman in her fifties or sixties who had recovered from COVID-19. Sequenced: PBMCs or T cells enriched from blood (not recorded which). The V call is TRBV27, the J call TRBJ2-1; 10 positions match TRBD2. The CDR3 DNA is TGTGCCAGCAGTTTTACTAGCGGGATAATAGATGAGCAGTTCTTC. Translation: CASSFTSGIIDEQFF.